The clone carrying this T cell receptor (beta chain) was picked up many times. TCRbeta library construction was performed incorporating unique molecular identifiers. TCRdb passed the PCR reads through MiXCR, listing each CDR3 protein once. The sample includes about 230,000 distinct CDR3 sequences, 12% of them seen just once. V lost 4 bases, J lost 4 bases, and 2 bases stayed unmatched. Germline V gives CDR1 SQVTM, CDR2 ANQGSEA. The CDR3 sequence is 13 residues long. The sample belongs to a study of T-cell reconstitution after alpha-beta-depleted transplantation in children. This TCR derives from a human donor who donated a stem cell graft to a child with acute lymphoblastic leukemia. The sample was PBMCs from the stem cell graft donor, taken from the stem cell graft. The J gene is TRBJ1-4, the V gene TRBV29-1, with TRBD1 identical over 8 bases. In DNA form, the CDR3 reads TGCAGCGTTGCGGGACAGGTTAATGAAAAACTGTTTTTT. Protein: CSVAGQVNEKLFF.